The 26 T cell receptor beta chains given below trace back to one sample, sequenced in a study of T cell repertoires in cytomegalovirus infection. The antigens these receptors bind are not known. TCRdb re-called the reads with MiXCR, one entry per CDR3 protein. The sample yields about 700,000 distinct CDR3 sequences, about 33% seen once. Sequenced here: cultured PBMCs, sampled from culture after CMV antigen stimulation. Receptors were obtained from a human donor in good health (CMV status not recorded). Some clones in this sample may be carry-over from other donors' samples.

This chain joins TRBV7-8 and TRBJ1-5; no definite D call. CDR3 length equals 13 residues. Per germline, CDR1 SGHVS and CDR2 FQNEAQ. Trimming took 5 bases from V and 5 from J, leaving 10 bases between them. CDR3 DNA sequence: TGTGCCAGCAGCCGACACGGCGATCAGCCCCAGCATTTT. It is translated as CASSRHGDQPQHF.

V and J are TRBV7-9 and TRBJ2-5, with D tentatively TRBD1 or TRBD2 (5 bases each). The CDR3 runs to 16 residues. V was pared by 1 base and J by 2 bases, with 14 bases between. Germline V lookup: CDR1 SEHNR, CDR2 FQNEAQ (reference sequence). The CDR3 is CASSLELGDAQETQYF. Written as DNA, the CDR3 is TGTGCCAGCAGCTTAGAGTTAGGGGACGCGCAAGAGACCCAGTACTTC.

The chain uses TRBV5-1 and TRBJ2-3, with D possibly TRBD2 on 5 matching bases. The CDR3 extends over 16 amino acids. V was shortened by 5 bases and J by 2 bases, with 18 bases between the two germline ends. CDR1 and CDR2 (germline): SGHRS, YFSETQ. The CDR3 loop is CASSYGEIFNTDTQYF. As DNA, the CDR3 is TGCGCCAGCAGTTACGGGGAGATTTTCAACACAGATACGCAGTATTTT.

There are many counts of this clonotype. The rearrangement uses TRBV7-2 and TRBJ2-7; TRBD2 aligns across 8 bases. V shed 4 bases and J 7 bases; nucleotides not matched to a gene: 15. There are 16 residues in the CDR3. Germline CDR1 is SGHTA and CDR2 is FQGNSA. The CDR3 DNA reads TGTGCCAGCAGCTCCCTCCCGGGACTAGGGGTGGAGGAGCAGTACTTC. Encoded protein: CASSSLPGLGVEEQYF.

Worth noting for this clonotype: This may be a read error, as it is one base from a much larger clone. The chain couples TRBV7-2 to TRBJ2-3; D is unresolved. The CDR3 sequence is 14 residues long. Looked up from germline, CDR1 is SGHTA and CDR2 is FQGNSA. The DNA for the CDR3 is TGTGCCAGCAGCTTAGGTTGGAGCACAGATACGCAGTGTTTT. Residues: CASSLGWSTDTQCF.

V and J are TRBV6-6 and TRBJ2-7, with 10 bases matching TRBD2. After removal of 0 bases from V and 0 bases from J, the junction contained 11 bases not matched to a gene. This CDR3 contains 19 residues. Germline lookup yields CDR1 MNHNY and CDR2 SVGAGI (reference sequence). CDR3 protein: CASSYSSLAGGASSYEQYF. The CDR3, as DNA: TGTGCCAGCAGTTACTCGAGTTTAGCGGGAGGCGCCAGCTCCTACGAGCAGTACTTC.

The V gene is TRBV10-3, the J gene TRBJ2-1; TRBD1 agrees at 10 bases. The CDR3 has 14 amino acids. Per the germline V gene, CDR1 is ENHRY and CDR2 is SYGVKD. The V segment lost 3 bases and the J segment 6 bases; nucleotides outside the gene matches: 2. CDR3 coding DNA: TGTGCCATCAGTGATGGGACAGGGGCCAATGAGCAGTTCTTC. Encoded protein: CAISDGTGANEQFF.

This chain connects TRBV7-2 to TRBJ2-1; 9 bases line up with TRBD2. V lost 1 base and J lost 6; bases outside the gene matches: 7. The CDR3 totals 16 residues. Germline V lookup: CDR1 SGHTA, CDR2 FQGNSA. CDR3 residues: CASSLVGLAGRNEQFF. Here the CDR3 DNA reads TGTGCCAGCAGCTTAGTAGGGCTAGCGGGACGCAATGAGCAGTTCTTC.

This clonotype was counted a few times. The chain carries TRBV20-1 and TRBJ1-1, with no clear D. The CDR3 consists of 15 residues. The V end was cut by 3 bases, the J end by 1 base, with 15 bases between. CDR1 is DFQATT and CDR2 is SNEGSKA in the germline V gene (reference sequence). CDR3 sequence reads: CSASSRERTNTEAFF. In DNA form, the CDR3 reads TGCAGTGCTAGTAGTAGGGAACGGACGAACACTGAAGCTTTCTTT.

This clonotype appeared a single time. The chain combines TRBV12-3 or TRBV12-4 with TRBJ1-2; perhaps TRBD1 as D (5 bases). Between the trimmed V and J ends, which lost 6 bases and 7 bases, there was a span of 15 bases. The CDR3 runs to 13 residues. The CDR3 sequence: CASSLPPGPGYTF. The CDR3 DNA is TGTGCCAGCAGCCTACCTCCAGGGCCTGGCTACACCTTC.

V usage is TRBV5-4 and J usage is TRBJ2-5; D might be TRBD2 (6 bases). Trimming took off 0 bases at V and 4 bases at J, with 13 bases between the two ends. This CDR3 spans 15 amino acids. CDR1 is SGHNT and CDR2 is YYREEE in the germline V gene (reference sequence). The DNA of the CDR3 is TGTGCCAGCAGCTTGGCCGAAGCCGGGAGAGAGACCCAGTACTTC. Translated: CASSLAEAGRETQYF.

The chain joins TRBV11-2 to TRBJ2-4; no clear D gene. Trimming pared 9 bases from V and 1 base from J, leaving 13 bases between. Looked up from germline, CDR1 is SGHAT and CDR2 is FQNNGV. The CDR3 extends over 14 amino acids. DNA for the CDR3: TGTGCCAGTCGGCGTAACGGGGCCAAAAACATTCAGTACTTC. Translating gives CASRRNGAKNIQYF. Variable domain in full (rest from reference TRBV11-2 and TRBJ2-4): EAGVAQSPRYKIIEKRQSVAFWCNPISGHATLYWYQQILGQGPKLLIQFQNNGVVDDSQLPKDRFSAERLKGVDSTLKIQPAKLEDSAVYLCASRRNGAKNIQYFGAGTRLSVL.

In this sample, this clonotype turned up a few times. CDR3 in amino acids: CASSLAPPRPAMRYGYTF. DNA for the CDR3: TGTGCCAGCAGCTTAGCGCCCCCCAGGCCCGCGATGAGGTATGGCTACACCTTC. V usage is TRBV7-2 and J usage is TRBJ1-2; D unresolved. Germline V gene lookup returns CDR1 SGHTA and CDR2 FQGNSA. V lost 0 bases and J 5 bases, leaving 22 bases between the germline ends. This CDR3 region has 18 residues.

Only a few counts were recorded for this clonotype. This chain uses TRBV5-6 with TRBJ2-2; either TRBD1 or TRBD2 may supply D (5 bases each). The CDR3 runs to 19 residues. In germline, CDR1 is SGHDT, CDR2 YYEEEE. V was pared by 0 bases and J by 5 bases, with 23 bases between. CDR3 protein: CASSLDLRSGTGTTGELFF. Written as DNA, the CDR3 is TGTGCCAGCAGCTTGGATTTAAGGTCGGGGACCGGAACGACCGGGGAGCTGTTTTTT. Full variable domain (outside the CDR3, taken from reference TRBV5-6 and TRBJ2-2): DAGVTQSPTHLIKTRGQQVTLRCSPKSGHDTVSWYQQALGQGPQFIFQYYEEEERQRGNFPDRFSGHQFPNYSSELNVNALLLGDSALYLCASSLDLRSGTGTTGELFFGEGSRLTVL.

This clonotype has only a few counts. The chain links TRBV11-2 to TRBJ2-3; tentatively, D is TRBD2 (5 bases). Trimming pared 5 bases from V and 4 bases from J, leaving 13 bases between. The CDR3 contains 14 residues. The germline gives CDR1 SGHAT, CDR2 FQNNGV. The CDR3: CASSLGNMADTQYF. The CDR3 DNA follows: TGTGCCAGCAGCCTCGGGAACATGGCAGATACGCAGTATTTT.

The chain couples TRBV4-3 to TRBJ2-1; 7 positions match TRBD2. The CDR3 is 13 residues long. With V trimmed by 0 bases and J by 12 bases, 5 bases remained unmatched. In germline, CDR1 is LGHNA, CDR2 YSLEER. CDR3 in DNA: TGCGCCAGCAGCCAAGATTTAGGCGGGGGGCAGTTCTTC. Translating it yields CASSQDLGGGQFF.

In its sample, this clonotype was seen a few times. The CDR3 DNA reads as TGTGCCAGCAGCTCGGTCCCCGGGCAGTACAATGAGCAGTTCTTC. Protein product: CASSSVPGQYNEQFF. The rearrangement uses TRBV11-2 and TRBJ2-1, with unresolved D. Germline V gene data show CDR1 as SGHAT and CDR2 as FQNNGV. This CDR3 contains 15 residues. Trimming removed 4 bases at V and 4 bases at J, with 14 bases between.

About this clonotype: This may stem from a read error, because a much larger clone lies one nucleotide away. V is TRBV7-6 and J is TRBJ2-2; D unclear. V was shortened by 7 bases and J by 4 bases, with 4 bases between the two germline ends. In germline, CDR1 is SGHVS, CDR2 FNYEAQ. This CDR3 has 11 residues. CDR3 in DNA: TGTGCCAGCACCGCCACCGGGGAGCTGTTTTTT. Amino acid sequence: CASTATGELFF.

The genes are TRBV28 and TRBJ2-5; 9 bases match TRBD2. Looked up from germline, CDR1 is MDHEN and CDR2 is SYDVKM. This CDR3 has 15 amino acids. J gave up 5 bases and V 7 bases, and 11 bases lay outside the gene matches. This CDR3 reads CASNRAGGAGETQYF. The CDR3 DNA sequence: TGTGCCAGCAATAGAGCGGGGGGCGCAGGGGAGACCCAGTACTTC.

This rearrangement joins TRBV25-1 to TRBJ2-5; D is undetermined. CDR3 length equals 15 residues. Trimming took 2 bases from V and 0 from J, leaving 10 bases between them. Germline CDR1 and CDR2: MGHDK and SYGVNS. The CDR3 DNA sequence: TGTGCCAGCAGTGAAGGCTCCGTGTACCAAGAGACCCAGTACTTC. Protein: CASSEGSVYQETQYF.

This chain connects TRBV7-9 to TRBJ1-2; D possibly corresponds to TRBD1 (5 bases). The CDR3 sequence is 14 residues long. Germline values: CDR1 SEHNR, CDR2 FQNEAQ (reference sequence). The germline V and J ends were trimmed by 1 base and 12 bases, with 18 bases remaining between them. Written as DNA, the CDR3 is TGTGCCAGCAGCTTAGAAACGTCCGGGGGGAGCGACACCTTC. The encoded protein is CASSLETSGGSDTF.

This clonotype was seen only a few times. The chain has TRBV7-2 and TRBJ2-3; possibly TRBD1 or TRBD2 for D (6 bases each). V was pared by 2 bases and J by 4 bases, with 16 bases between. CDR3 size: 16 residues. Germline V lookup: CDR1 SGHTA, CDR2 FQGNSA. CDR3 loop: CASSLNGGVIADTQYF. CDR3 in DNA: TGTGCCAGCAGCTTAAACGGGGGCGTTATCGCAGATACGCAGTATTTT.

The sample holds many counts of this clonotype. This rearrangement joins TRBV7-2 to TRBJ2-7; no definite D call. Germline V gene data show CDR1 as SGHTA and CDR2 as FQGNSA. The V and J ends lost 1 base and 1 base respectively, with 5 bases between them. The CDR3 has 13 amino acids. CDR3 amino acids: CASSLGLSYEQYF. As DNA, the CDR3 is TGTGCCAGCAGCTTAGGTCTGTCCTACGAGCAGTACTTC.

As regards this clonotype: At one boundary the junction diverges from the germline segment, which might be a read error. V is TRBV12-3 or TRBV12-4 and J is TRBJ1-3, with unresolved D. The CDR3 consists of 12 residues. CDR3 loop: CASSFPGNTICF. Here the CDR3 DNA reads TGTGCCAGCAGTTTTCCTGGAAACACCATATGTTTT.

The chain carries TRBV6-5 and TRBJ1-1; no definite D call. V was pared by 2 bases and J by 1 base, with 5 bases between. The CDR3 length is 13 residues. The germline gives CDR1 MNHEY, CDR2 SVGAGI. DNA of the CDR3: TGTGCCAGCAGTTACACCCCGAACACTGAAGCTTTCTTT. It specifies CASSYTPNTEAFF.

The DNA of the CDR3 is TGTGCCAGCAGTTTTGCGTATGAGCAGTTCTTC. Translation gives CASSFAYEQFF. The genes are TRBV12-3 or TRBV12-4 and TRBJ2-1; D remains unclear. V was trimmed by 3 bases and J by 8 bases, leaving 5 bases between them. This CDR3 contains 11 residues.